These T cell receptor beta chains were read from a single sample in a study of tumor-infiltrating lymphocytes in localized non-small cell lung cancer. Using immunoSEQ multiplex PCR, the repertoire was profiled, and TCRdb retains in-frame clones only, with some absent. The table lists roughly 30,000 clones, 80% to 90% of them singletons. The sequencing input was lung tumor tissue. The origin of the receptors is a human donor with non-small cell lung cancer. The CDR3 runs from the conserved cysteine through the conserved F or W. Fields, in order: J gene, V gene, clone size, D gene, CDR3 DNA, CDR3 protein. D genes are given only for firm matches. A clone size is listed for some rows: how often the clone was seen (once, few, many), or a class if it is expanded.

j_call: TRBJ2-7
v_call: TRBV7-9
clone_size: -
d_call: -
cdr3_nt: TGTGCCAGCAGCTTGGCAGGGTACCACGAGCAGTACTTC
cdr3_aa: CASSLAGYHEQYF

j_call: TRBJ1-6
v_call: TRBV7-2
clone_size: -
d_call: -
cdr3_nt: TGTGCCAGCAGCCTGGACCACGGCTCCTATAATTCACCCCTCCACTTT
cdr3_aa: CASSLDHGSYNSPLHF

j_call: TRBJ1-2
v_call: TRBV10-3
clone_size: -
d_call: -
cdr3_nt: TGTGCCATCAGTGACCCGAGGGGGGGCGGCTACACCTTC
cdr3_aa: CAISDPRGGGYTF

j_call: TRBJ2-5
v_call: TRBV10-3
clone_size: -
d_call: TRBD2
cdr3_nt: TGTGCCATCAGCTGGACTAGCGGGGGGATAGGAGAGACCCAGTACTTC
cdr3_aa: CAISWTSGGIGETQYF

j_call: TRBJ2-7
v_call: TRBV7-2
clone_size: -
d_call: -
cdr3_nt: TGTGCCAGCAGCTTAGCCCGGGACTTGCCCTACGAGCAGTACTTC
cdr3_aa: CASSLARDLPYEQYF

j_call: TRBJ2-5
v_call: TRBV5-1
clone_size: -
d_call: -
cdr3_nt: TGCGCCAGCAGCTTGGCCACTAGCAATGTGGAGACCCAGTACTTC
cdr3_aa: CASSLATSNVETQYF

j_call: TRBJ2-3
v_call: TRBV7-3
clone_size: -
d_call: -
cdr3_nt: TGTGCCAGCAGCTTCGGGAGAACAGATACGCAGTATTTT
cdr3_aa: CASSFGRTDTQYF

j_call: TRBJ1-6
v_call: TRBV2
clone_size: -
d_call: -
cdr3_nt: TGTGCCAGCAGCGGAAATAATTCACCCCTCCACTTT
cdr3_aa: CASSGNNSPLHF

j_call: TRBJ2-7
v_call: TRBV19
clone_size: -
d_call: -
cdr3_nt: TGTGCCAGTAGTATGGGGCGGGAGCAGTACTTC
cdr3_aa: CASSMGREQYF

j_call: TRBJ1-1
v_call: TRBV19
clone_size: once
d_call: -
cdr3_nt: TGTGCCAGTAGTATACCCCAGGCTGGGGGCACTGAAGCTTTCTTT
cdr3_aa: CASSIPQAGGTEAFF

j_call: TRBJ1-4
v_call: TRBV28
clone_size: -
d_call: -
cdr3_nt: TGTGCCAGCGGAAGAGGGGAAAAACTGTTTTTT
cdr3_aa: CASGRGEKLFF

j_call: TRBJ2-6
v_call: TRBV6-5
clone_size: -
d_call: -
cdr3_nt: TGTGCCAGCAGTTACTCGTCAGCTGGGGCCAACGTCCTGACTTTC
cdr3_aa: CASSYSSAGANVLTF

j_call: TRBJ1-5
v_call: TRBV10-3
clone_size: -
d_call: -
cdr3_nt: TGTGCCATCAGTGACCCCCGGACAGAACAAAATCAGCCCCAGCATTTT
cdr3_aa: CAISDPRTEQNQPQHF

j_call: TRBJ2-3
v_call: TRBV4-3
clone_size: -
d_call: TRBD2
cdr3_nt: TGCGCCAGCAGCCAAGAGTTGTTGGCGGGGGGCCGCACAGATACGCAGTATTTT
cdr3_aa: CASSQELLAGGRTDTQYF

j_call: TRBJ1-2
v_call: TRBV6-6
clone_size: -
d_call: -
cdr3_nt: TGTGCCAGCAGTCCATCGAGAGGCTACACCTTC
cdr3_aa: CASSPSRGYTF

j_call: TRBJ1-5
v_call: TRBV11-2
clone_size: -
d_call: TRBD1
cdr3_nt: TGTGCCAGCAGCCAGGGACAGGGGCGAGGTCAGCCCCAGCATTTT
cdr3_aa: CASSQGQGRGQPQHF

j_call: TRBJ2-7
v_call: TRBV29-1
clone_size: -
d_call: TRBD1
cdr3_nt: TGCAGCGTTATTGGGGACAGGGACCCATACGAGCAGTACTTC
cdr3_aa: CSVIGDRDPYEQYF